The rows below give T cell receptor beta chains drawn from one sample of a study of OX40 agonist ivuxolimab in advanced cancers. Some clones are missing from TCRdb's copy, which holds only in-frame ones; the method was immunoSEQ multiplex PCR. The table lists tens of thousands of clones, about 90% of them singletons. The material was CD4+ or CD8+ T cells sorted from blood, obtained in a trial of the OX40 agonist ivuxolimab. All receptors derive from an adult with an advanced solid tumor such as melanoma, head and neck, liver or kidney cancer. The CDR3 runs from the conserved cysteine through the conserved F or W. A D gene is named only where the DNA matches it firmly. For some rows the clone size is stated as once, few or many, or as a class when expanded; others skip it.

size,V,D,J,CDR3,DNA
few,TRBV27,-,TRBJ1-4,CASSPTRLPRGEKLFF,TGTGCCAGCAGTCCTACTCGTCTCCCCCGAGGGGAAAAACTGTTTTTT
-,TRBV4-2,TRBD1,TRBJ1-5,CASSPRGNQPQHF,TGTGCCAGCAGCCCCAGGGGGAACCAGCCCCAGCATTTT
once,TRBV25-1,TRBD1,TRBJ2-7,CASSPRPGQSSYEQYF,TGTGCCAGCAGTCCCCGACCGGGACAGAGCTCCTACGAGCAGTACTTC
-,TRBV19,-,TRBJ2-4,CASNTWGASDIQYF,TGTGCCAGTAATACCTGGGGGGCGTCGGACATTCAGTACTTC
-,TRBV5-1,-,TRBJ1-3,CASSLGQADTIYF,TGCGCCAGCAGCTTGGGACAGGCGGACACCATATATTTT
few,TRBV6-6,-,TRBJ2-3,CASSPPGGTQYF,TGTGCCAGCAGCCCGCCCGGTGGGACGCAGTATTTT
-,TRBV7-9,-,TRBJ1-2,CASSLVEGYTF,TGTGCCAGCAGCTTGGTGGAGGGCTACACCTTC
-,TRBV7-9,TRBD2,TRBJ2-2,CASSGGRRSTGELFF,TGTGCGTCTAGCGGGGGGAGGAGGAGCACCGGGGAGCTGTTTTTT
-,TRBV7-9,-,TRBJ1-2,CASSPEGRRNYGYTF,TGTGCCAGCAGCCCAGAGGGGCGGCGAAACTATGGCTACACCTTC
-,TRBV15,-,TRBJ1-4,CATSRVVATNEKLFF,TGTGCCACCAGCAGAGTGGTCGCAACTAATGAAAAACTGTTTTTT
-,TRBV15,TRBD1,TRBJ1-1,CATSGLGDRGPDTWNTEAFF,TGTGCCACCAGCGGCCTCGGGGACAGAGGGCCCGATACATGGAACACTGAAGCTTTCTTT
-,TRBV30,-,TRBJ2-5,CAWSVRGGQETQYF,TGTGCCTGGAGTGTACGAGGGGGCCAAGAGACCCAGTACTTC
-,TRBV5-1,-,TRBJ2-2,CASSLFRQGGPGELFF,TGCGCCAGCAGCTTATTCCGGCAGGGGGGTCCCGGGGAGCTGTTTTTT
-,TRBV28,TRBD1,TRBJ2-1,CASSSGTVTYNEQFF,TGTGCCAGCAGTTCCGGGACAGTTACCTACAATGAGCAGTTCTTC
-,TRBV5-1,-,TRBJ1-2,CASTLLGADYGYTF,TGCGCCAGCACCCTACTGGGAGCGGACTATGGCTACACCTTC
-,TRBV5-3,-,TRBJ1-4,CARSLPMTPNEKLFF,TGTGCCAGAAGCCTACCGATGACACCTAATGAAAAACTGTTTTTT
once,TRBV10-3,-,TRBJ2-5,CATRGPREETQYF,TGTGCCACCAGGGGTCCGAGAGAAGAGACCCAGTACTTC